The 24 T cell receptor beta chains below come from one sample, sequenced in a study of Ad26.COV2.S vaccination and SARS-CoV-2 variants. Indicated treatment: roughly 18 received Ad26.COV2.S at low or high dose, single or two shots; about 5 received placebo; per-sample allocation not given. The samples date from day 63 after the first vaccine or placebo injection. Assay: immunoSEQ multiplex PCR; the TCRdb copy retains only in-frame clones and omits some. The repertoire holds 430,000 or so clones, with roughly 89% as singletons. This specimen was peripheral blood, taken in a trial of Ad26.COV2.S vaccine versus placebo. The receptors were sampled from a person between 18 and 65 years old who received the Ad26.COV2.S COVID-19 vaccine or a placebo.

This rearrangement joins TRBV3-1 (or the pseudogene TRBV3-2) to TRBJ1-4, with D maybe TRBD1 (6 bases). With 3 bases removed from V and 7 bases from J, the gap between germline ends came to 15 bases. The CDR3 sequence is 15 residues long. Germline CDR1 LGHDT, CDR2 YNNKEL (reference sequence). The CDR3 DNA reads as TGTGCCAGCAGCCAGGCTGGGACATACCGTGAAAAACTGTTTTTT. Translating gives CASSQAGTYREKLFF.

Points on this clone: Other DNA sequences from this sample encode an identical CDR3 as well. V and J are TRBV5-1 and TRBJ1-1; D may be TRBD1 (6 bases). V dropped 0 bases and J dropped 0 bases, with 9 bases sitting between them. The CDR3 contains 15 residues. Germline V lookup: CDR1 SGHRS, CDR2 YFSETQ. The CDR3 is CASSLVGGLNTEAFF. CDR3 in DNA: TGCGCCAGCAGCTTGGTGGGGGGCTTGAACACTGAAGCTTTCTTT.

The J gene is TRBJ2-4, the V gene TRBV7-2; 7 bases match TRBD1. This CDR3 region has 14 residues. With V trimmed by 5 bases and J by 6 bases, 7 bases remained unmatched. From germline, CDR1 is SGHTA and CDR2 FQGNSA. CDR3 nucleotide sequence: TGTGCCAGCAGCCCGGACAGGTCGTCAAACATTCAGTACTTC. It encodes CASSPDRSSNIQYF. The full variable domain, its missing parts supplied by reference TRBV7-2 and TRBJ2-4, is GAGVSQSPSNKVTEKGKDVELRCDPISGHTALYWYRQSLGQGLEFLIYFQGNSAPDKSGLPSDRFSAERTGGSVSTLTIQRTQQEDSAVYLCASSPDRSSNIQYFGAGTRLSVL.

This chain links TRBV11-2 with TRBJ1-2; TRBD1 agrees at 7 bases. V was clipped by 3 bases and J by 8 bases; unmatched bases: 3. Germline assignment: CDR1 SGHAT and CDR2 FQNNGV. The CDR3 consists of 12 residues. This chain's CDR3 is CASSLTGIGYTF. The CDR3 DNA reads as TGTGCCAGCAGCTTGACAGGGATCGGCTACACCTTC.

V gene TRBV4-2 combines with J gene TRBJ2-4; D unclear. Germline-derived CDR1 and CDR2 are LGHNA and YNFKEQ. The V and J ends lost 0 bases and 0 bases respectively, with 9 bases between them. This CDR3 contains 16 residues. As DNA, the CDR3 is TGTGCCAGCAGCCAAGATCAGGAGAGAGCCAAAAACATTCAGTACTTC. This translates into CASSQDQERAKNIQYF.

The rearrangement links TRBV12-3 or TRBV12-4 to TRBJ2-2, with D possibly TRBD1 on 6 matching bases. The CDR3 length is 13 residues. V lost 5 bases and J 6 bases, leaving 10 bases between the germline ends. The CDR3 region is CASSLTGSGELFF. In DNA form, the CDR3 reads TGTGCCAGCAGTCTAACAGGGTCCGGGGAGCTGTTTTTT.

The chain uses TRBV2 and TRBJ2-6, with unresolved D. This CDR3 comprises 13 residues. Germline V gene sequence: CDR1 SNHLY, CDR2 FYNNEI. V lost 2 bases and J 1 base, leaving 0 bases between the germline ends. CDR3 loop: CASSESGANVLTF. The CDR3, as DNA: TGTGCCAGCAGTGAATCTGGGGCCAACGTCCTGACTTTC.

This chain joins TRBV28 and TRBJ2-6; D call uncertain. This CDR3 is built from 15 residues. Looked up from germline, CDR1 is MDHEN and CDR2 is SYDVKM. Trimming cost V 6 bases and J 4 bases, with 13 bases left between them. CDR3 in DNA: TGTGCCAGCAGCCTTCCATCGTGGGGGGCCAACGTCCTGACTTTC. Protein product: CASSLPSWGANVLTF.

The genes are TRBV15 and TRBJ1-5; D remains ambiguous. V was pared by 0 bases and J by 4 bases, with 4 bases between. The CDR3 runs 13 residues. Looked up from germline, CDR1 is LNHNV and CDR2 is YYDKDF (reference sequence). DNA of the CDR3: TGTGCCACCAGCAGAGACTGGAATCAGCCCCAGCATTTT. Residues: CATSRDWNQPQHF.

This clone was seen just once. V and J are TRBV7-9 and TRBJ1-3; D gene ambiguous. Trimming shortened V by 5 bases and J by 3 bases, and 17 bases separated the two germline ends. The CDR3 spans 16 residues. Germline lookup yields CDR1 SEHNR and CDR2 FQNEAQ (reference sequence). The chain's CDR3 is CASSPIGVEGGNTIYF. DNA for the CDR3: TGTGCCAGCAGCCCAATCGGGGTGGAAGGTGGAAACACCATATATTTT.

Comments on this clone: Germline and junction disagree at one end, which may indicate a read error. The chain is built from TRBV29-1 and TRBJ1-1, with D possibly TRBD1 on 6 matching bases. The CDR3 is 14 residues long. Per the germline V gene, CDR1 is SQVTM and CDR2 is ANQGSEA. The CDR3, as DNA: TGCAGCGTTGAAGACCGCAGTGGGTTAGGGGGTATGGACTTT. Translating it yields CSVEDRSGLGGMDF. The whole variable domain, filled in from reference TRBV29-1 and TRBJ1-1, reads SAVISQKPSRDICQRGTSLTIQCQVDSQVTMMFWYRQQPGQSLTLIATANQGSEATYESGFVIDKFPISRPNLTFSTLTVSNMSPEDSSIYLCSVEDRSGLGGMDFGQGTRLTVV.

Worth noting for this clone: The identical CDR3 is also encoded by other nucleotide sequences in the sample. This rearrangement joins TRBV3-1 (or the pseudogene TRBV3-2) to TRBJ1-1; D might be TRBD1 (5 bases). The length of the CDR3 is 12 residues. The germline V and J ends were trimmed by 5 bases and 5 bases, with 9 bases remaining between them. Germline lookup yields CDR1 LGHDT and CDR2 YNNKEL (reference sequence). The CDR3 loop is CASSRGGTEAFF. Here the CDR3 DNA reads TGTGCCAGCAGCAGGGGTGGGACTGAAGCTTTCTTT.

The V and J genes are TRBV7-2 and TRBJ2-7; D call uncertain. V lost 0 bases and J lost 4, with 10 bases in between. The germline V gene encodes CDR1 SGHTA and CDR2 FQGNSA. The CDR3 runs to 14 residues. CDR3 amino acids: CASSLAGGEYEQYV. For the CDR3, the DNA is TGTGCCAGCAGCTTAGCCGGCGGAGAATACGAGCAGTACGTC.

This clone was seen only once. This chain links TRBV18 with TRBJ1-3, with 11 bases identical to TRBD1. Germline CDR1 reads KGHSH; CDR2 reads LQKENI. The CDR3 runs to 15 residues. The trim removed 8 bases at V and 2 bases at J, leaving 5 bases unmatched. DNA for the CDR3: TGTGCCAGCATCCCGGGACAGGGGGCTGGAAACACCATATATTTT. Amino acid sequence: CASIPGQGAGNTIYF.

V gene TRBV28 combines with J gene TRBJ1-2; D is possibly TRBD1 (6 bases). Germline lookup yields CDR1 MDHEN and CDR2 SYDVKM. The CDR3 sequence is 18 residues long. V shed 4 bases and J shed 8 bases, with 29 bases lying between them. For the CDR3, the DNA is TGTGCCAGCAGTTCCCCGTTCATAATGCAGGGGCTCGGCGGAGGCTACACCTTC. It yields the protein CASSSPFIMQGLGGGYTF.

The table lists this clone with a count of one. The V gene is TRBV7-8, the J gene TRBJ2-7; TRBD1 aligns across 7 bases. The germline CDR1 and CDR2 sequences are SGHVS and FQNEAQ. The J segment lost 7 bases and the V segment lost 5 bases, leaving 11 bases of the junction unmatched. The CDR3 runs to 14 residues. CDR3: CASSPQGTSLEQYF. CDR3 DNA sequence: TGTGCCAGCAGCCCACAGGGGACCTCCCTTGAGCAGTACTTC.

The chain carries TRBV5-1 and TRBJ2-3; D gene unclear. V shed 1 base and J shed 2 bases, with 8 bases lying between them. CDR1 and CDR2 from the germline V gene are SGHRS and YFSETQ. The CDR3 sequence is 14 residues long. As DNA, the CDR3 is TGCGCCAGCAGCTTGTCCCTGTTCACAGATACGCAGTATTTT. Its protein product is CASSLSLFTDTQYF.

This clone was detected only once. V gene TRBV21-1 combines with J gene TRBJ2-5; the table's D call TRBD2 went unverified against the DNA. TRBV21-1 has pseudogene status. This CDR3 contains 19 residues. The CDR3 DNA reads as TGTGCCAGCAGTCTCGAGGGGGACAGGGGACTAGCGGGGCAAGAGACCCAGTACTTC. Translation gives CASSLEGDRGLAGQETQYF.

The genes are TRBV5-5 and TRBJ1-4, with D tentatively TRBD1 (5 bases). In germline, CDR1 is SGHKS, CDR2 YYEKEE (reference sequence). The CDR3 loop spans 16 amino acids. The V and J ends lost 5 bases and 4 bases respectively, with 18 bases between them. The CDR3 spells CASSPTEDRLNEKLFF. CDR3 nucleotide sequence: TGTGCCAGCAGTCCAACCGAAGACAGACTTAATGAAAAACTGTTTTTT. The variable domain in full, completed from reference TRBV5-5 and TRBJ1-4, reads DAGVTQSPTHLIKTRGQQVTLRCSPISGHKSVSWYQQVLGQGPQFIFQYYEKEERGRGNFPDRFSARQFPNYSSELNVNALLLGDSALYLCASSPTEDRLNEKLFFGSGTQLSVL.

The V and J genes are TRBV18 and TRBJ1-2; D unresolved. Between the trimmed V and J ends, which lost 6 bases and 6 bases, there was a span of 8 bases. This CDR3 region has 11 residues. Germline lookup yields CDR1 KGHSH and CDR2 LQKENI. In DNA form, the CDR3 reads TGTGCCAGCTCCCCGTCGGATGGCTACACCTTC. As protein: CASSPSDGYTF.

This chain connects TRBV6-1 to TRBJ1-5; a weak D match, TRBD1 (6 bases). V was clipped by 2 bases and J by 3 bases, with 17 bases between them. The CDR3 has 17 residues. Germline lookup yields CDR1 MNHNS and CDR2 SASEGT. CDR3 DNA: TGTGCCAGCAGTGAATACGGGGGGCCCTTCTCCAATCAGCCCCAGCATTTT. As protein: CASSEYGGPFSNQPQHF.

The chain carries TRBV5-6 and TRBJ2-7, with D perhaps matching TRBD2 (6 bases). The ends were cut back, 0 bases at V and 1 base at J, with 11 bases in the middle. Germline V lookup: CDR1 SGHDT, CDR2 YYEEEE. The CDR3 contains 15 residues. CDR3 sequence reads: CASSLGGGPSYEQYV. CDR3 DNA sequence: TGTGCCAGCAGCTTGGGCGGAGGGCCTTCCTACGAGCAGTACGTC.

The chain recombines TRBV28 with TRBJ2-1, with D perhaps TRBD1 (5 bases). V lost 6 bases and J lost 5, with 20 bases in between. The CDR3 consists of 16 residues. Germline V gives CDR1 MDHEN, CDR2 SYDVKM. The DNA of the CDR3 is TGTGCCAGCAGGCATGTTAGACAGTCTGTTGACAATGAGCAGTTCTTC. This encodes CASRHVRQSVDNEQFF. The full variable domain, with the rest looked up from reference TRBV28 and TRBJ2-1, is DVKVTQSSRYLVKRTGEKVFLECVQDMDHENMFWYRQDPGLGLRLIYFSYDVKMKEKGDIPEGYSVSREKKERFSLILESASTNQTSMYLCASRHVRQSVDNEQFFGPGTRLTVL.

With regard to this clone: The sample holds other DNA sequences that translate to the same CDR3. The rearrangement joins TRBV5-1 to TRBJ2-5; possible D gene TRBD2, 6 bases. The CDR3 totals 14 residues. V lost 0 bases and J lost 5, with 11 bases in between. Germline CDR1 SGHRS, CDR2 YFSETQ. As DNA, the CDR3 is TGCGCCAGCAGCTTGGCGGGAGTATTGGAGACCCAGTACTTC. Protein: CASSLAGVLETQYF. The whole variable domain, filled in from reference TRBV5-1 and TRBJ2-5, reads KAGVTQTPRYLIKTRGQQVTLSCSPISGHRSVSWYQQTPGQGLQFLFEYFSETQRNKGNFPGRFSGRQFSNSRSEMNVSTLELGDSALYLCASSLAGVLETQYFGPGTRLLVL.